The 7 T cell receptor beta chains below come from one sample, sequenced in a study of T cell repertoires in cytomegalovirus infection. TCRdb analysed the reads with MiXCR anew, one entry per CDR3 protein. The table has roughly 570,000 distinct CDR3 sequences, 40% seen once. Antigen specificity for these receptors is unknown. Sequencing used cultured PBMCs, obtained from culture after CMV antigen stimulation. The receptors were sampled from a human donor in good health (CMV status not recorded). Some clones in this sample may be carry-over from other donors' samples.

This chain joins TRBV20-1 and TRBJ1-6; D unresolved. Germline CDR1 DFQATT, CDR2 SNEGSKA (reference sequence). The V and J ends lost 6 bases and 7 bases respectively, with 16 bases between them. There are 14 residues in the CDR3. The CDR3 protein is CSAAHWVGNSPLHF. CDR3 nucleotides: TGCAGTGCGGCGCACTGGGTGGGGAATTCACCCCTCCACTTT.

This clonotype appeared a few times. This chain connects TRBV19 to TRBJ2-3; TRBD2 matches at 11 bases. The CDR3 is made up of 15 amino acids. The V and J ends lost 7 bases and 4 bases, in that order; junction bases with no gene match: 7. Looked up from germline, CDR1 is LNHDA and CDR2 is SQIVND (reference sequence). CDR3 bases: TGTGCCAGTATGAATAGCGGGGGGGGGTCAGATACGCAGTATTTT. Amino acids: CASMNSGGGSDTQYF.

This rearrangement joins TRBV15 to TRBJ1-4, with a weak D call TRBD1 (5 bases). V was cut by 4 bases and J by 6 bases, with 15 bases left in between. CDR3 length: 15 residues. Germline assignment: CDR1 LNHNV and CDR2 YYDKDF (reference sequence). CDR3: CATSIRTGGDEKLFF. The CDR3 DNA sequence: TGTGCCACCAGCATTAGGACTGGGGGAGATGAAAAACTGTTTTTT. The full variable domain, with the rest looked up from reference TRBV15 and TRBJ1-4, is DAMVIQNPRYQVTQFGKPVTLSCSQTLNHNVMYWYQQKSSQAPKLLFHYYDKDFNNEADTPDNFQSRRPNTSFCFLDIRSPGLGDTAMYLCATSIRTGGDEKLFFGSGTQLSVL.

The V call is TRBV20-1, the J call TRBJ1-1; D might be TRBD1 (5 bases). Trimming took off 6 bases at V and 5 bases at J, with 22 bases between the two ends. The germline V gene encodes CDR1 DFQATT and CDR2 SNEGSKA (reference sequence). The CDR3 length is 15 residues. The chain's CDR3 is CSARGRPLGGTEAFF. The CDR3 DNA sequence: TGCAGTGCAAGGGGACGGCCCCTTGGAGGGACTGAAGCTTTCTTT.

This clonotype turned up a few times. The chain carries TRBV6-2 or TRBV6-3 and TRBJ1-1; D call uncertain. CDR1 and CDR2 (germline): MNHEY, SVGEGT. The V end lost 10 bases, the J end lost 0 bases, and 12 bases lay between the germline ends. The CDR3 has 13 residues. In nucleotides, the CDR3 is TGTGCCACCGAGGTAAAAATGAACACTGAAGCTTTCTTT. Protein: CATEVKMNTEAFF.

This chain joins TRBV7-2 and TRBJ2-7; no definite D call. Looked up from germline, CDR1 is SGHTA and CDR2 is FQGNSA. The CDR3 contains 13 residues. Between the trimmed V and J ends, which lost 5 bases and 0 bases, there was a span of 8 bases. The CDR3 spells CASSEGYSYEQYF. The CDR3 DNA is TGTGCCAGCAGCGAAGGATACTCCTACGAGCAGTACTTC.

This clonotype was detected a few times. CDR3 nucleotide sequence: TGTGCCAGCAGCCGGAACAATGAGCAGTTCTTC. Its protein is CASSRNNEQFF. The chain links TRBV7-6 to TRBJ2-1; D unresolved. CDR1 and CDR2 from the germline V gene are SGHVS and FNYEAQ. V was trimmed by 5 bases and J by 5 bases, leaving 4 bases between them. This CDR3 spans 11 amino acids.